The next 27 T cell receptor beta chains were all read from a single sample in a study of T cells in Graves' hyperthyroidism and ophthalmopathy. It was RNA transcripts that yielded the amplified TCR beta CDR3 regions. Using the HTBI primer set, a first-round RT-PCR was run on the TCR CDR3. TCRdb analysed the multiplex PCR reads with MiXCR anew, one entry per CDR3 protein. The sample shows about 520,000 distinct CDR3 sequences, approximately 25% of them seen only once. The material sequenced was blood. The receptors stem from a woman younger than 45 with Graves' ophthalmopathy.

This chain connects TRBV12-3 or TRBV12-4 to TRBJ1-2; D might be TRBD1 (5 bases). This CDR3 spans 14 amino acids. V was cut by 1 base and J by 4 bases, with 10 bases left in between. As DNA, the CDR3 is TGTGCCAGCAGTTTAGTGGGGCCGGGCTATGGCTACACCTTC. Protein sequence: CASSLVGPGYGYTF.

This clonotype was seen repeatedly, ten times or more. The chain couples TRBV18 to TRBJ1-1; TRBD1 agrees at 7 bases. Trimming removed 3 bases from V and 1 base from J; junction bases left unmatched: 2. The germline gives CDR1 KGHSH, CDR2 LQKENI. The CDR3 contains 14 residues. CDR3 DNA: TGTGCCAGCTCACCGGAGGGGGCGAACACTGAAGCTTTCTTT. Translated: CASSPEGANTEAFF. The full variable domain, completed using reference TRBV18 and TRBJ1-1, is NAGVMQNPRHLVRRRGQEARLRCSPMKGHSHVYWYRQLPEEGLKFMVYLQKENIIDESGMPKERFSAEFPKEGPSILRIQQVVRGDSAAYFCASSPEGANTEAFFGQGTRLTVV.

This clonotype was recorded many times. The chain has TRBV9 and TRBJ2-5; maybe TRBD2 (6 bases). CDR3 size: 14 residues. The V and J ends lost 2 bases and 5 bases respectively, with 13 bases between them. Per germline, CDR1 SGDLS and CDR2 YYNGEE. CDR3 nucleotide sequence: TGTGCCAGCAGCGTTGATGGGGGGACGGAGACCCAGTACTTC. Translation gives CASSVDGGTETQYF.

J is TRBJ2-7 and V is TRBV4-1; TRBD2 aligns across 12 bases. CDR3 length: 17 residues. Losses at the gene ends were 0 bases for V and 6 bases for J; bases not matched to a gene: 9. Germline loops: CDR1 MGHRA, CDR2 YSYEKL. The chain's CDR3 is CASSQDPLAGGHCEQYF. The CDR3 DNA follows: TGCGCCAGCAGCCAAGACCCCCTAGCGGGGGGGCACTGCGAGCAGTACTTC.

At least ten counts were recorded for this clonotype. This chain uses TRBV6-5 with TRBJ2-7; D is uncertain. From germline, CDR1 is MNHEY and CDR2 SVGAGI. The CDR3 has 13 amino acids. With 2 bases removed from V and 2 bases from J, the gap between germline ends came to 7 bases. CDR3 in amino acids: CASSYASTYEQYF. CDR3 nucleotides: TGTGCCAGCAGTTACGCCAGTACCTACGAGCAGTACTTC.

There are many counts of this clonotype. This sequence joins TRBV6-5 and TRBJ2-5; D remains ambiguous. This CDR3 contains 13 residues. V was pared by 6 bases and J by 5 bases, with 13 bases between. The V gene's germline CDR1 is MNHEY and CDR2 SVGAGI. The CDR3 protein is CASSSYRFETQYF. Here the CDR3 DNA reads TGTGCCAGCAGCTCGTATCGATTTGAGACCCAGTACTTC.

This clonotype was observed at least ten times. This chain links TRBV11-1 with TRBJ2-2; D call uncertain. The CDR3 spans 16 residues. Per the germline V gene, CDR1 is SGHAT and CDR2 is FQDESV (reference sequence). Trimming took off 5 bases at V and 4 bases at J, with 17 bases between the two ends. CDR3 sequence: CASSPPPRVATGELFF. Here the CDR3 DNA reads TGTGCCAGCAGCCCCCCACCCCGGGTGGCCACCGGGGAGCTGTTTTTT.

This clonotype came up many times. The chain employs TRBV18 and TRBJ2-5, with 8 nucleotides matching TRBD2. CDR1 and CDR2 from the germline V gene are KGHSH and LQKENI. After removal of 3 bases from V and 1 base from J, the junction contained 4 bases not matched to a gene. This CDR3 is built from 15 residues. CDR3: CASSPSGGGQETQYF. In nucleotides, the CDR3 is TGTGCCAGCTCACCCTCCGGGGGGGGCCAAGAGACCCAGTACTTC.

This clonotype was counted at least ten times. The CDR3 region is CASSTTGQNTGNTIYF. The CDR3, as DNA: TGTGCCAGCAGTACAACGGGACAGAATACTGGAAACACCATATATTTT. The rearrangement joins TRBV6-1 to TRBJ1-3, with 7 bases fitting TRBD1. The J segment lost 2 bases and the V segment lost 5 bases, leaving 9 bases of the junction unmatched. This CDR3 spans 16 amino acids. Germline CDR1 MNHNS, CDR2 SASEGT.

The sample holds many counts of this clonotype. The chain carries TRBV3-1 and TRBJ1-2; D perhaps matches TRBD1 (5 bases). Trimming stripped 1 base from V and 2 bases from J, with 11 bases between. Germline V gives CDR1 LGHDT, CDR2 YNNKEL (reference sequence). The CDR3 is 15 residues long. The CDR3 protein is CASSQVRGANYGYTF. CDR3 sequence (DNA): TGTGCCAGCAGCCAAGTGCGGGGCGCGAACTATGGCTACACCTTC. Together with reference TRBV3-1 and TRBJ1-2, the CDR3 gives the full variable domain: DTAVSQTPKYLVTQMGNDKSIKCEQNLGHDTMYWYKQDSKKFLKIMFSYNNKELIINETVPNRFSPKSPDKAHLNLHINSLELGDSAVYFCASSQVRGANYGYTFGSGTRLTVV.

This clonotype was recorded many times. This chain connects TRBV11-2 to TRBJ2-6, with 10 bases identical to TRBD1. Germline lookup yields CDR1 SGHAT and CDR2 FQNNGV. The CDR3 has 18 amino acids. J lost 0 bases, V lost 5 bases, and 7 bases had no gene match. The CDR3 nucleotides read TGTGCCAGCAGCCTGGGACAGGGGATGAGCTCTGGGGCCAACGTCCTGACTTTC. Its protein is CASSLGQGMSSGANVLTF.

In nucleotides, the CDR3 is TGTGCCAGCAGCGTCTTTCAGGGGAGAGACACCATATATTTT. The encoded protein is CASSVFQGRDTIYF. The chain joins TRBV9 to TRBJ1-3; D is possibly TRBD1 (6 bases). From germline, CDR1 is SGDLS and CDR2 YYNGEE. This CDR3 contains 14 residues. The germline V and J ends were trimmed by 2 bases and 8 bases, with 14 bases remaining between them.

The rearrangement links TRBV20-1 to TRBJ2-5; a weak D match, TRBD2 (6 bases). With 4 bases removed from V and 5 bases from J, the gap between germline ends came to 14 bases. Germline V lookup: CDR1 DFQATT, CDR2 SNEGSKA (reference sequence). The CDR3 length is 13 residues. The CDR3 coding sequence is TGCAGTGCTACCTGGGGGAGGCGTGAGACCCAGTACTTC. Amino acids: CSATWGRRETQYF.

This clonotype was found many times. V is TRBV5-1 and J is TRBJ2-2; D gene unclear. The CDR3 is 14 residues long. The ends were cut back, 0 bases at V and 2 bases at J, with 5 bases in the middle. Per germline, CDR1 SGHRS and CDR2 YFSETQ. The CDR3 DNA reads TGCGCCAGCAGCTTGGCCAGTAACACCGGGGAGCTGTTTTTT. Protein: CASSLASNTGELFF.

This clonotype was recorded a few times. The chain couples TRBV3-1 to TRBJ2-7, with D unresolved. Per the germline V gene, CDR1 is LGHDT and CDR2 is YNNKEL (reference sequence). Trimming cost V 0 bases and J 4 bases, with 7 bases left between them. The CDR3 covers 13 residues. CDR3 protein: CASSQDSLYEQYF. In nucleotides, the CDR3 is TGTGCCAGCAGCCAAGATAGTCTGTACGAGCAGTACTTC.

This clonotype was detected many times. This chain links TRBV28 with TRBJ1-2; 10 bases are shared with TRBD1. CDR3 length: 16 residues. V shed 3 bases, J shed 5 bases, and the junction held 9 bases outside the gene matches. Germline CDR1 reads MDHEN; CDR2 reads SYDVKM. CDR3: CASSFTADRGWYGYTF. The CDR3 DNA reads TGTGCCAGCAGTTTCACCGCGGACAGGGGGTGGTATGGCTACACCTTC.

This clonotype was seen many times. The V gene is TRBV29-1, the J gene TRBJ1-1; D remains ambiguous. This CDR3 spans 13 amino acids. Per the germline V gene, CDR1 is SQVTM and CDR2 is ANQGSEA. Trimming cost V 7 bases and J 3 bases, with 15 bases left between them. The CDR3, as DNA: TGCAGCGCTCAACCTAACATGGACACTGAAGCTTTCTTT. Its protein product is CSAQPNMDTEAFF.

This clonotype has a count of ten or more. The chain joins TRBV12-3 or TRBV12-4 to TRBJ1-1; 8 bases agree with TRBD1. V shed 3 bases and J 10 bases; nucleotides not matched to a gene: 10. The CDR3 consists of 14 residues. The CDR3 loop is CASSFQGAQVGAFF. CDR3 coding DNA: TGTGCCAGCAGTTTCCAGGGGGCGCAGGTGGGAGCTTTCTTT.

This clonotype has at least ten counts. The CDR3 region is CASRTIVAPSYEQYF. The CDR3 nucleotides read TGTGCCAGCAGGACGATTGTGGCCCCATCCTACGAGCAGTACTTC. The genes are TRBV6-1 and TRBJ2-7; D remains unclear. The CDR3 covers 15 residues. Germline CDR1 reads MNHNS; CDR2 reads SASEGT. V lost 6 bases and J 1 base, leaving 16 bases between the germline ends.

CDR3 sequence: CASSTDRVPSAQHF. The CDR3, as DNA: TGTGCCAGTAGTACAGACAGGGTACCTTCTGCCCAGCATTTT. The chain combines TRBV19 with TRBJ1-5; 7 nucleotides match TRBD1. After removal of 4 bases from V and 11 bases from J, the junction contained 11 bases not matched to a gene. Germline assignment: CDR1 LNHDA and CDR2 SQIVND (reference sequence). The CDR3 has 14 amino acids.

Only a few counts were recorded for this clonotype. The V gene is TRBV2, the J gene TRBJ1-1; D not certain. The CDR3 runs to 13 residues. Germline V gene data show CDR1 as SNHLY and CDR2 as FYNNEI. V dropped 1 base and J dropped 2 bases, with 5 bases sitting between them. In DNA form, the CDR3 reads TGTGCCAGCAGTGAAGAAATAAACACTGAAGCTTTCTTT. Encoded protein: CASSEEINTEAFF.

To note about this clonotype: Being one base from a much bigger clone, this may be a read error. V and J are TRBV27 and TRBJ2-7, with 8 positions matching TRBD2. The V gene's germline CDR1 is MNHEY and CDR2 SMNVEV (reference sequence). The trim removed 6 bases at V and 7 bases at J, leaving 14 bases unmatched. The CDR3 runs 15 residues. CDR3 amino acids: CASRTTGGGTYEQYF. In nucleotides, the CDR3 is TGTGCCAGCAGAACAACTGGCGGGGGGACTTATGAGCAGTACTTC.

The CDR3 nucleotides read TGTGCTAGTGGTTTGGAGATCACCGGGGAGCTGTTTTTT. Its translation is CASGLEITGELFF. The V call is TRBV12-5, the J call TRBJ2-2, with no clear D. Germline lookup yields CDR1 LGHNT and CDR2 FRNRAP. CDR3 length: 13 amino acids. V shed 1 base and J shed 4 bases, with 4 bases lying between them.

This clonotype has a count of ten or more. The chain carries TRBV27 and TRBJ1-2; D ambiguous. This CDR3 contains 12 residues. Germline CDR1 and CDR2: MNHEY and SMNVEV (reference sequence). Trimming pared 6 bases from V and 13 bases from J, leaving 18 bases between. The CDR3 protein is CASSYTGVVFTF. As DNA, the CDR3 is TGTGCCAGCAGCTACACCGGGGTCGTTTTCACCTTC.

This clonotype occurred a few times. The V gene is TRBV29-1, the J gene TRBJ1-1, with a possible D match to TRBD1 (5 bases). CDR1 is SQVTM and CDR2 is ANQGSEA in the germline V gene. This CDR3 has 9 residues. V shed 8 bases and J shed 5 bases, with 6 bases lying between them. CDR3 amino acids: CSWGTEAFF. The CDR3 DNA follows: TGCAGCTGGGGGACTGAAGCTTTCTTT.

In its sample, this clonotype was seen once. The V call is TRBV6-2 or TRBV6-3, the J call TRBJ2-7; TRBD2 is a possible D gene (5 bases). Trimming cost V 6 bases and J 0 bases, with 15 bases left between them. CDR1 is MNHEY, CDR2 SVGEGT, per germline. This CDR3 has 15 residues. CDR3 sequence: CASSEVGLISYEQYF. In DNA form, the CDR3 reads TGTGCCAGCAGCGAAGTAGGACTGATCTCCTACGAGCAGTACTTC.

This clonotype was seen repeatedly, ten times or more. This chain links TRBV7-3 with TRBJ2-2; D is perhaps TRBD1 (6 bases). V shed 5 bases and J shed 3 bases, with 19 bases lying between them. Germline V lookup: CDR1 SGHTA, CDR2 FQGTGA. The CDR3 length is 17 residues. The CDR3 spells CASSPQTGYLHTGELFF. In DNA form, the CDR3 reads TGTGCCAGCAGCCCCCAGACAGGCTATTTACACACCGGGGAGCTGTTTTTT.